Below are 23 T cell receptor beta chains sequenced from a single sample in a study of PD-1 blockade in classical Hodgkin lymphoma. Only in-frame clones appear in the TCRdb table, and some are missing; sequencing was by immunoSEQ multiplex PCR. The sample lists fewer than 25,000 clones, over 70% occurring once. There was relapse after autologous stem cell transplantation in every patient, and there was variation in brentuximab vedotin exposure. Material: peripheral blood mononuclear cells (PBMCs), obtained at baseline. These receptor sequences come from a human donor with classical Hodgkin lymphoma.

This chain joins TRBV7-9 and TRBJ1-6, with D unresolved. CDR3 size: 14 residues. The V gene's germline CDR1 is SEHNR and CDR2 FQNEAQ (reference sequence). Trimming took 1 base from V and 7 from J, leaving 8 bases between them. The CDR3 coding sequence is TGTGCCAGCAGCTTAGGGTCGGAGAATTCACCCCTCCACTTT. Translating gives CASSLGSENSPLHF.

Details on this clone: One end of the junction is discordant with germline, which a read error may explain. The chain uses TRBV14 and TRBJ1-6; D gene ambiguous. This CDR3 has 17 residues. CDR1 and CDR2 from the germline V gene are SGHDN and FVKESK. The CDR3 bases are TGTGCCAGCAGCCAAGATCTTCGAGAGGGCCCCCTCCCCTACTCCGACTTT. Residues: CASSQDLREGPLPYSDF.

This sequence joins TRBV7-9 and TRBJ2-5; possible D gene TRBD1, 6 bases. Germline CDR1 is SEHNR and CDR2 is FQNEAQ (reference sequence). The CDR3 consists of 19 residues. Trimming removed 3 bases from V and 1 base from J, with 24 bases in between. Written as DNA, the CDR3 is TGTGCCAGCAGCTTCATCTCGCTTCTCGGACAGCTAATCCAAGAGACCCAGTACTTC. Amino acid sequence: CASSFISLLGQLIQETQYF.

In its sample, this clone was seen a few times. This sequence joins TRBV27 and TRBJ2-3, with D uncertain. V was trimmed by 1 base and J by 5 bases, leaving 10 bases between them. The CDR3 contains 14 residues. CDR1 is MNHEY and CDR2 is SMNVEV in the germline V gene (reference sequence). The CDR3 coding sequence is TGTGCCAGCAGTTTATTGGACCCAGGAGATACGCAGTATTTT. Translated: CASSLLDPGDTQYF.

The chain links TRBV2 to TRBJ1-5; the match to TRBD1 covers 7 bases. Germline CDR1 reads SNHLY; CDR2 reads FYNNEI. CDR3 size: 15 residues. Trimming at V came to 6 bases and at J to 8 bases, leaving 13 bases not matched to a gene. The CDR3 DNA follows: TGTGCCAGCAGCCGCACCAGACAGGGAAGAGAGCCCCAGCATTTT. Translating it yields CASSRTRQGREPQHF.

This chain uses TRBV25-1 with TRBJ2-7; no definite D call. The V end was cut by 3 bases, the J end by 2 bases, with 8 bases between. Germline CDR1 MGHDK, CDR2 SYGVNS. This CDR3 comprises 13 residues. For the CDR3, the DNA is TGTGCCAGCAGTGAGTCCCAAACCTACGAGCAGTACTTC. Its translation is CASSESQTYEQYF.

The rearrangement links TRBV19 to TRBJ2-1, with no clear D. The CDR3 has 15 residues. V was clipped by 5 bases and J by 0 bases, with 11 bases between them. Germline values: CDR1 LNHDA, CDR2 SQIVND (reference sequence). CDR3 nucleotides: TGTGCCAGTAGTTCCCTTTGGAGCTCCTACAATGAGCAGTTCTTC. It is translated as CASSSLWSSYNEQFF.

This rearrangement joins TRBV5-6 to TRBJ2-2, with TRBD1 matching 9 bases. From germline, CDR1 is SGHDT and CDR2 YYEEEE. This CDR3 has 16 amino acids. J gave up 5 bases and V 4 bases, and 9 bases lay outside the gene matches. The CDR3 protein is CASSTQAGQGTGELFF. CDR3 DNA sequence: TGTGCCAGCAGCACACAAGCGGGACAGGGAACCGGGGAGCTGTTTTTT. Supplemented by reference TRBV5-6 and TRBJ2-2, the full variable domain reads DAGVTQSPTHLIKTRGQQVTLRCSPKSGHDTVSWYQQALGQGPQFIFQYYEEEERQRGNFPDRFSGHQFPNYSSELNVNALLLGDSALYLCASSTQAGQGTGELFFGEGSRLTVL.

The V gene is TRBV5-4, the J gene TRBJ1-2; D gene ambiguous. This CDR3 has 14 amino acids. Germline CDR1 reads SGHNT; CDR2 reads YYREEE (reference sequence). Trimming cost V 0 bases and J 5 bases, with 11 bases left between them. The CDR3: CASSLAWELYGYTF. CDR3 bases: TGTGCCAGCAGCTTGGCCTGGGAGCTGTATGGCTACACCTTC. Together with reference TRBV5-4 and TRBJ1-2, the CDR3 gives the full variable domain: ETGVTQSPTHLIKTRGQQVTLRCSSQSGHNTVSWYQQALGQGPQFIFQYYREEENGRGNFPPRFSGLQFPNYSSELNVNALELDDSALYLCASSLAWELYGYTFGSGTRLTVV.

This clone was counted between two and nine times. J is TRBJ1-5 and V is TRBV4-1, with TRBD1 matching over 8 bases. The V segment lost 2 bases and the J segment 4 bases; nucleotides outside the gene matches: 7. CDR3 length: 16 residues. The germline CDR1 and CDR2 sequences are MGHRA and YSYEKL. In nucleotides, the CDR3 is TGCGCCAGCAGCCAACCCGGACAGGGACCAAATCAGCCCCAGCATTTT. This sequence encodes CASSQPGQGPNQPQHF.

In its sample, this clone was seen a few times. The rearrangement joins TRBV5-3 to TRBJ2-3; 8 bases align to TRBD2. TRBV5-3 is identified as an open reading frame with a role that is uncertain. The V segment lost 4 bases and the J segment 1 base; nucleotides outside the gene matches: 20. This CDR3 has 20 amino acids. The CDR3 is CARSPLYGGAHQVGTDTQYF. CDR3 DNA: TGTGCCAGAAGCCCACTGTACGGGGGGGCACACCAGGTGGGCACAGATACGCAGTATTTT.

V and J are TRBV27 and TRBJ1-3, with TRBD1 identical over 8 bases. V lost 3 bases, J lost 2 bases, and 9 bases stayed unmatched. The germline V gene encodes CDR1 MNHEY and CDR2 SMNVEV (reference sequence). This CDR3 is 17 amino acids long. The CDR3 sequence: CASSFVAGGTPGNTIYF. The DNA for the CDR3 is TGTGCCAGCAGTTTCGTGGCAGGGGGCACGCCTGGAAACACCATATATTTT.

This chain connects TRBV6-5 to TRBJ2-4; 7 bases are shared with TRBD1. The CDR3 has 16 amino acids. Germline CDR1 and CDR2: MNHEY and SVGAGI. V shed 2 bases and J 0 bases; nucleotides not matched to a gene: 4. The chain's CDR3 is CASSYGGQLAKNIQYF. For the CDR3, the DNA is TGTGCCAGCAGTTACGGGGGACAGCTAGCCAAAAACATTCAGTACTTC.

By proportion, this clone is medium-sized. The rearrangement links TRBV29-1 to TRBJ2-7, with D perhaps given as TRBD1 or TRBD2 (6 bases each). V was cut by 4 bases and J by 3 bases, with 16 bases left in between. Germline assignment: CDR1 SQVTM and CDR2 ANQGSEA. The CDR3 runs 14 residues. The CDR3 spells CSVVGAGGGYEQYF. The CDR3 DNA follows: TGCAGCGTTGTGGGGGCTGGGGGAGGCTACGAGCAGTACTTC.

This rearrangement joins TRBV11-1 to TRBJ2-6, with 13 bases that match TRBD2. The germline V gene has CDR1 SGHAT and CDR2 FQDESV (reference sequence). Trimming at V came to 4 bases and at J to 0 bases, leaving 6 bases not matched to a gene. The CDR3 runs 19 residues. CDR3 in amino acids: CASSSILAGGSSGANVLTF. The CDR3 nucleotides are TGTGCCAGCAGCTCGATACTAGCGGGAGGGAGCTCTGGGGCCAACGTCCTGACTTTC. Full variable domain (missing parts from reference TRBV11-1 and TRBJ2-6): EAEVAQSPRYKITEKSQAVAFWCDPISGHATLYWYRQILGQGPELLVQFQDESVVDDSQLPKDRFSAERLKGVDSTLKIQPAELGDSAMYLCASSSILAGGSSGANVLTFGAGSRLTVL.

This clone is hyperexpanded (1% or more) within its sample. The chain employs TRBV11-2 and TRBJ1-3; no clear D gene. Looked up from germline, CDR1 is SGHAT and CDR2 is FQNNGV. The germline V and J ends were trimmed by 5 bases and 8 bases, with 13 bases remaining between them. The CDR3 consists of 13 residues. The DNA for the CDR3 is TGTGCCAGCAGCCTCAGGATTTCGGACACCATATATTTT. It specifies CASSLRISDTIYF.

This clone was seen a single time. This chain joins TRBV9 and TRBJ2-1, with 7 bases matching TRBD2. V dropped 0 bases and J dropped 9; count of bases not matched to a gene: 3. This CDR3 comprises 13 residues. Germline V gene sequence: CDR1 SGDLS, CDR2 YYNGEE. The CDR3 DNA reads TGTGCCAGCAGCGTAGGGAGCGGGGTTGAGCAGTTCTTC. Protein sequence: CASSVGSGVEQFF.

V and J are TRBV10-3 and TRBJ1-5, with D possibly matching TRBD1 (5 bases). Germline loops: CDR1 ENHRY, CDR2 SYGVKD. Trimming removed 2 bases from V and 2 bases from J, with 7 bases in between. CDR3 length: 14 amino acids. The CDR3 spells CAISEGARNQPQHF. As DNA, the CDR3 is TGTGCCATCAGTGAGGGGGCACGCAATCAGCCCCAGCATTTT.

The chain uses TRBV2 and TRBJ1-2; TRBD1 matches 7 bases. V gave up 6 bases and J gave up 2 bases; unmatched junction bases: 9. The germline CDR1 and CDR2 sequences are SNHLY and FYNNEI. The CDR3 has 15 amino acids. The CDR3 region has the DNA TGTGCCAGCAGCGGGGTTAGGGGGCAAAACTATGGCTACACCTTC. Protein sequence: CASSGVRGQNYGYTF.

This clone was found a few times. The chain links TRBV27 to TRBJ1-2, with TRBD1 as a possible D gene (6 bases). Trimming pared 3 bases from V and 4 bases from J, leaving 12 bases between. Germline-derived CDR1 and CDR2 are MNHEY and SMNVEV (reference sequence). The CDR3 extends over 14 amino acids. The CDR3 nucleotides read TGTGCCAGCAGTTTTCAGGGGTATGGCTATGGCTACACCTTC. As protein: CASSFQGYGYGYTF.

The CDR3 reads CASSQGGETQYF. CDR3 coding DNA: TGTGCCAGCAGCCAAGGGGGAGAGACCCAGTACTTC. The V call is TRBV7-2, the J call TRBJ2-5; the D gene is possibly TRBD1 (6 bases). Germline V gene data show CDR1 as SGHTA and CDR2 as FQGNSA. V was trimmed by 5 bases and J by 4 bases, leaving 8 bases between them. There are 12 residues in the CDR3.

This rearrangement joins TRBV5-1 to TRBJ1-3; tentatively, D is TRBD1 (5 bases). V was cut by 2 bases and J by 0 bases, with 9 bases left in between. Germline V CDR1 and CDR2: SGHRS, YFSETQ. The CDR3 runs 15 residues. The chain's CDR3 is CASSFTGDSGNTIYF. The CDR3 DNA sequence: TGCGCCAGCAGCTTTACAGGAGACTCTGGAAACACCATATATTTT. Combining the CDR3 with reference TRBV5-1 and TRBJ1-3 gives the whole variable domain KAGVTQTPRYLIKTRGQQVTLSCSPISGHRSVSWYQQTPGQGLQFLFEYFSETQRNKGNFPGRFSGRQFSNSRSEMNVSTLELGDSALYLCASSFTGDSGNTIYFGEGSWLTVV.

The chain carries TRBV12-5 and TRBJ1-5, with D possibly matching TRBD1 (5 bases). This CDR3 has 15 amino acids. CDR1 is LGHNT and CDR2 is FRNRAP in the germline V gene. Trimming took 1 base from V and 10 from J, leaving 17 bases between them. In nucleotides, the CDR3 is TGTGCTAGTGGTTTGGAGGGAGCGGACAATCGACCCCAGCATTTT. Translation: CASGLEGADNRPQHF.